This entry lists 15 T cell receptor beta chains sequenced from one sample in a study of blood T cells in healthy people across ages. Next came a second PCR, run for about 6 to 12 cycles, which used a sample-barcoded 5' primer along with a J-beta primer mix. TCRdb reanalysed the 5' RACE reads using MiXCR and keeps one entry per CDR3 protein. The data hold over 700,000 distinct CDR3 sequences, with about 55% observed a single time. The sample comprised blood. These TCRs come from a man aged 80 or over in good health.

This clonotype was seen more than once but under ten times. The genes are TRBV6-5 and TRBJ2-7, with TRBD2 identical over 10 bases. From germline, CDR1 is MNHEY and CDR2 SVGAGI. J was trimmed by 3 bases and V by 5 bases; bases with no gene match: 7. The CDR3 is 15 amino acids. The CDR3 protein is CASSNLAGGFYEQYF. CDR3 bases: TGTGCCAGCAGTAATTTAGCGGGAGGCTTCTACGAGCAGTACTTC.

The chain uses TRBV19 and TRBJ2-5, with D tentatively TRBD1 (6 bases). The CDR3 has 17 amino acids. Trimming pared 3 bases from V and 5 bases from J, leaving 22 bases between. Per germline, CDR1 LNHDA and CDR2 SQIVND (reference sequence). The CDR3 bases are TGTGCCAGTAGTATCTCCTCCGCCGAACAGGGACGGGAGACCCAGTACTTC. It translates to CASSISSAEQGRETQYF.

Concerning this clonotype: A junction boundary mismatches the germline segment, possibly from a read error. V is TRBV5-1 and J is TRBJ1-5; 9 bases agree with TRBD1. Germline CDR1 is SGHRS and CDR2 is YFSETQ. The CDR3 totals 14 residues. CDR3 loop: CASSPGQGNQPRHF. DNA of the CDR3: TGCGCCAGCAGCCCCGGACAGGGGAATCAGCCCCGGCATTTT.

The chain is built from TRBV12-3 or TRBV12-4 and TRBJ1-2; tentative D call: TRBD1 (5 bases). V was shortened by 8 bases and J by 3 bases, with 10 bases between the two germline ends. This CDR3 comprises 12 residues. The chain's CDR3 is CASSTAHYGYTF. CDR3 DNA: TGTGCCAGCTCGACAGCCCACTATGGCTACACCTTC.

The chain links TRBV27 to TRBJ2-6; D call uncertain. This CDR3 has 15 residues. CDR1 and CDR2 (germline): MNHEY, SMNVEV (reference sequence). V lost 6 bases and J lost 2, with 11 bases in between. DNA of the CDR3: TGTGCCAGCAGCCCAAATTTGGCTGGGGCCAACGTCCTGACTTTC. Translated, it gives CASSPNLAGANVLTF.

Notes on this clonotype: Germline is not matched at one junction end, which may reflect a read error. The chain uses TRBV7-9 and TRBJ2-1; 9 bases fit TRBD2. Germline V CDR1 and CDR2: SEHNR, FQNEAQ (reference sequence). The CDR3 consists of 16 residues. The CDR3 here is CASSVIAGVGYNERFF. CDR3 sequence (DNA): TGTGCCAGCAGCGTCATAGCGGGAGTAGGCTACAATGAGCGGTTTTTC.

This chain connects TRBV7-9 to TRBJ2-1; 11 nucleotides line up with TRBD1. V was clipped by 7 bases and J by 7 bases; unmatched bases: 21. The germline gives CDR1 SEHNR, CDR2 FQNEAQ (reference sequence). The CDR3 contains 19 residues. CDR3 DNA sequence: TGTGCCAGCATCTCCGGGACAGGGGGTGGATGGGGGCCTCTTAATGAGCAGTTCTTC. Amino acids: CASISGTGGGWGPLNEQFF.

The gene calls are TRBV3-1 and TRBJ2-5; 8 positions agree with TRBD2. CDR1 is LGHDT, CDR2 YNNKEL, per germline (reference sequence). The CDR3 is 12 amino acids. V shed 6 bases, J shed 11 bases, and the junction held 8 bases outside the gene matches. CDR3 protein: CASRHPGLVQYF. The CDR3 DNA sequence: TGTGCCAGCAGGCACCCGGGACTAGTGCAGTACTTC.

Here the CDR3 DNA reads TGCGCCAGCAGCTATACGCTCCTCCCGAGCTCCTATAATTCACCCCTCCACTTT. It yields the protein CASSYTLLPSSYNSPLHF. V is TRBV5-1 and J is TRBJ1-6; no definite D call. Germline lookup yields CDR1 SGHRS and CDR2 YFSETQ. V was cut by 3 bases and J by 0 bases, with 16 bases left in between. This CDR3 spans 18 amino acids.

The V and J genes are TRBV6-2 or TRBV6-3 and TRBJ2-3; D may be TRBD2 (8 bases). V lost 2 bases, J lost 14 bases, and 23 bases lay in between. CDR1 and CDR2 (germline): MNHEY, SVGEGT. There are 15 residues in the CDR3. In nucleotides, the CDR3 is TGTGCCAGCAGTTACCCGGGGGGGAGGGACAGAGACGCGTATTTT. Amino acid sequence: CASSYPGGRDRDAYF.

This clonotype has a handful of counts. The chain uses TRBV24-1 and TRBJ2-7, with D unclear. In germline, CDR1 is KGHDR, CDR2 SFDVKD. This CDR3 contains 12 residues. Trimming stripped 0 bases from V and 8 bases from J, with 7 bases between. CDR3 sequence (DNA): TGTGCCACCAGTGATTTGGGCCAGAAGCAGTACTTC. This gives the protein CATSDLGQKQYF.

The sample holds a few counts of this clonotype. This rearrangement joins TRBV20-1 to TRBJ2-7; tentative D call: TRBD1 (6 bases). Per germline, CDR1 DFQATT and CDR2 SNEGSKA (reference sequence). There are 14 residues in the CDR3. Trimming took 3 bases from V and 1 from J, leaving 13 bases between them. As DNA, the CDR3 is TGCAGTGCTAGGAGCCGGGACAAATCCTACGAGCAGTACTTC. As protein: CSARSRDKSYEQYF.

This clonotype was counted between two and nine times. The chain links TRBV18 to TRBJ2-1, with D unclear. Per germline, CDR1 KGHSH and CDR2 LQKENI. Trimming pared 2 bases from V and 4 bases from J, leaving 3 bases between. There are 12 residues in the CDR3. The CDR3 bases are TGTGCCAGCTCACCAGTGTACAATGAGCAGTTCTTC. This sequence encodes CASSPVYNEQFF.

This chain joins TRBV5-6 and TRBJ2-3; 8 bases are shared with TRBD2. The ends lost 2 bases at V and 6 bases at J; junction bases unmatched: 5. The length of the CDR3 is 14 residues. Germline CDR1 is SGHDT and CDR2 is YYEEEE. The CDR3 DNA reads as TGTGCCAGCAGCTTACGGGGGGGCCTTGATACGCAGTATTTT. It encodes CASSLRGGLDTQYF.

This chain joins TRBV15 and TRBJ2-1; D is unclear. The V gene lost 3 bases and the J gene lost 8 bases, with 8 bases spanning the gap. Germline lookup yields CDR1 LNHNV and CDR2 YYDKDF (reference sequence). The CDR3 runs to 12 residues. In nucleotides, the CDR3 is TGTGCCACCAGCAGCATAAGGTATGAGCAGTTCTTC. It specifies CATSSIRYEQFF.